This TCR beta chain is drawn from a study of T cell responses to AZD1222 COVID-19 vaccine. Study at large: Second-dose intervals of approximately 4 or approximately 12 weeks were pooled.

Points on this clone: Its target is not known.

Produced via immunoSEQ multiplex PCR; TCRdb's table is partial and in-frame only. The sample records 25,000 to 35,000 clones, about 89% being singletons. Study-level points and caveats: Targets within unmutated variant regions were reportedly found for nearly half of spike-specific TCRs.

The input for sequencing was peripheral blood, taken on day 0 of AZD1222 vaccination. The TCR sequence derives from an adult in good health.

CDR3 coding DNA: TGTGCCAGCAGTATCCAGGACTATAATTCACCCCTCCACTTT. It encodes CASSIQDYNSPLHF. The chain has TRBV6-1 and TRBJ1-6; D unresolved. The V gene's germline CDR1 is MNHNS and CDR2 SASEGT. V was clipped by 5 bases and J by 3 bases, with 8 bases between them. The CDR3 runs 14 residues.